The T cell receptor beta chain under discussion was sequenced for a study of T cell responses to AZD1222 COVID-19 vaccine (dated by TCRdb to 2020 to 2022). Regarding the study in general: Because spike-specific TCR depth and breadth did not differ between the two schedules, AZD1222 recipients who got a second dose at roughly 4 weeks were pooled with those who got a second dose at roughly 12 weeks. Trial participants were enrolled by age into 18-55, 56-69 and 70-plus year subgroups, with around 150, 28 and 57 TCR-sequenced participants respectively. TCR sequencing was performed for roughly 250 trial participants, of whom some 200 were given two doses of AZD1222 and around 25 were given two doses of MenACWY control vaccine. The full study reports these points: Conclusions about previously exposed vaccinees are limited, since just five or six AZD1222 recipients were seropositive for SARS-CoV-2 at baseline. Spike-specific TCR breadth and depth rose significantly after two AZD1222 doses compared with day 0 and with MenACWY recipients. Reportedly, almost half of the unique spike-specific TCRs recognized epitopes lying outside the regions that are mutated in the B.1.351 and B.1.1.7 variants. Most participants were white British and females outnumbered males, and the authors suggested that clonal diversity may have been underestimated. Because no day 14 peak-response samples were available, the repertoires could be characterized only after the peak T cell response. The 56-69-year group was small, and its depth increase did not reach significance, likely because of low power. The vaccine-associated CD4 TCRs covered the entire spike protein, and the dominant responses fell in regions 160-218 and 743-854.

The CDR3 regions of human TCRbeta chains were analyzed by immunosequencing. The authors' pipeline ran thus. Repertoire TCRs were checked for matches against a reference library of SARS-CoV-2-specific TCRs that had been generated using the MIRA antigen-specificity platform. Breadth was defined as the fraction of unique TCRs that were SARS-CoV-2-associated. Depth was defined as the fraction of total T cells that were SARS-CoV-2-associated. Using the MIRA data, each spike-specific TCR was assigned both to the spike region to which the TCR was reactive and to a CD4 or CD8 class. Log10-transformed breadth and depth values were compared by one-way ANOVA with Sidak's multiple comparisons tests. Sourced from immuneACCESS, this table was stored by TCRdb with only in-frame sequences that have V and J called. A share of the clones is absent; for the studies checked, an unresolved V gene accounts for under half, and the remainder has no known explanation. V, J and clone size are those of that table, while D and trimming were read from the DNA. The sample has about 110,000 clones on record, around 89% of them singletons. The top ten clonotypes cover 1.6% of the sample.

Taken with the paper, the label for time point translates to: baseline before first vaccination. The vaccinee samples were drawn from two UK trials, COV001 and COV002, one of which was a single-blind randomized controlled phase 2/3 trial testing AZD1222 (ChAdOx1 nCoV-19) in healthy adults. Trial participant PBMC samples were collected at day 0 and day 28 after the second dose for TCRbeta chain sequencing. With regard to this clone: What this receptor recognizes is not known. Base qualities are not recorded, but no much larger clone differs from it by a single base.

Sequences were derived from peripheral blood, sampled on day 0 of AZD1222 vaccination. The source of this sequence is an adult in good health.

The DNA reads TGTGCCAGCAGCTTGGGGCTGCGGGAAACTGAAGCTTTCTTT. Its coded protein is CASSLGLRETEAFF. Recombination connected TRBV5-4 to TRBJ1-1; the D gene cannot be resolved reliably. V is pared back by 0 bases and J by 5 bases, with 11 bases lying between the germline termini. The cysteine opens and the phenylalanine closes a CDR3 of 14 amino acids. The only DNA kept is the CDR3, 42 bases in frame from the first base. The germline V gene (reference sequence) gives CDR1 as SGHNT and CDR2 as YYREEE.